A single sample is the source of the 21 T cell receptor beta chains below, sequenced in a study of blood T cell repertoires in COVID-19. Method: immunoSEQ multiplex PCR; TCRdb's copy keeps in-frame clones and lacks some. This repertoire shows 30,000 to 40,000 clones, 70% to 90% found once; its top ten account for 5.5% to 6.5%. Sequenced sample: peripheral blood. These receptors were collected from a woman aged 80 or over with active or convalescent COVID-19.

The chain links TRBV28 to TRBJ2-7, with D perhaps TRBD1 (5 bases). CDR1 and CDR2 (germline): MDHEN, SYDVKM. The V and J ends lost 2 bases and 1 base respectively, with 12 bases between them. This CDR3 has 15 amino acids. CDR3 sequence: CASSLQGTASYEQYF. CDR3 coding DNA: TGTGCCAGCAGTTTACAGGGAACGGCATCCTACGAGCAGTACTTC.

The chain uses TRBV10-3 and TRBJ1-2; D is undetermined. Between the trimmed V and J ends, which lost 2 bases and 8 bases, there was a span of 9 bases. Germline CDR1 ENHRY, CDR2 SYGVKD. The CDR3 covers 12 residues. The DNA of the CDR3 is TGTGCCATCAGTGAGGGCGGGAACGGCTACACCTTC. This encodes CAISEGGNGYTF.

The chain has TRBV7-3 and TRBJ2-2, with D tentatively TRBD2 (5 bases). This CDR3 region has 14 residues. Germline CDR1 SGHTA, CDR2 FQGTGA. V was shortened by 5 bases and J by 6 bases, with 13 bases between the two germline ends. The CDR3 DNA reads as TGTGCCAGCAGCCCGAGGGCCGCGTCCGGGGAGCTGTTTTTT. Translated: CASSPRAASGELFF. Using reference TRBV7-3 and TRBJ2-2 for the parts outside the CDR3, the full variable domain is GAGVSQTPSNKVTEKGKYVELRCDPISGHTALYWYRQSLGQGPEFLIYFQGTGAADDSGLPNDRFFAVRPEGSVSTLKIQRTERGDSAVYLCASSPRAASGELFFGEGSRLTVL.

This clone was counted between two and nine times. The genes are TRBV5-1 and TRBJ1-1, with TRBD1 matching 8 bases. CDR1 and CDR2 from the germline V gene are SGHRS and YFSETQ. The CDR3 runs 15 residues. V lost 1 base, J lost 5 bases, and 7 bases stayed unmatched. The CDR3 DNA is TGCGCCAGCAGCTTGACCGCAGGGGGCAAAACTGAAGCTTTCTTT. This codes for CASSLTAGGKTEAFF.

A few counts support this clone. V is TRBV5-6 and J is TRBJ2-2; a weak D match, TRBD2 (5 bases). Germline CDR1 SGHDT, CDR2 YYEEEE. V lost 3 bases and J 7 bases, leaving 7 bases between the germline ends. This CDR3 has 12 amino acids. CDR3 nucleotide sequence: TGTGCCAGCAGCTCCAGCGGCGGGGAGCTGTTTTTT. Protein: CASSSSGGELFF.

The rearrangement links TRBV5-1 to TRBJ1-2; 9 bases map to TRBD1. The CDR3 runs 14 residues. With V trimmed by 4 bases and J by 5 bases, 6 bases remained unmatched. Looked up from germline, CDR1 is SGHRS and CDR2 is YFSETQ. This CDR3 reads CASSPEQGAYGYTF. DNA of the CDR3: TGCGCCAGCAGCCCAGAACAGGGGGCATATGGCTACACCTTC.

This rearrangement joins TRBV2 to TRBJ1-2; D is possibly TRBD1 (6 bases). Germline lookup yields CDR1 SNHLY and CDR2 FYNNEI. This CDR3 has 14 amino acids. V was clipped by 5 bases and J by 4 bases, with 14 bases between them. The CDR3 bases are TGTGCCAGCAGTCAACAGGGTTCGGTCTATGGCTACACCTTC. Protein sequence: CASSQQGSVYGYTF.

The rearrangement joins TRBV2 to TRBJ2-7, with TRBD1 as a possible D gene (5 bases). CDR1 is SNHLY, CDR2 FYNNEI, per germline. The V gene lost 2 bases and the J gene lost 4 bases, with 9 bases spanning the gap. The CDR3 is made up of 13 amino acids. DNA of the CDR3: TGTGCCAGCAGTGAACAGGGAAAATACGAGCAGTACTTC. It specifies CASSEQGKYEQYF.

The chain couples TRBV7-2 to TRBJ2-3, with D tentatively TRBD2 (5 bases). CDR3 size: 15 residues. Trimming removed 1 base from V and 2 bases from J, with 10 bases in between. Germline V gene lookup returns CDR1 SGHTA and CDR2 FQGNSA. The CDR3 DNA reads TGTGCCAGCAGCTTAGGTAGACTACCCACAGATACGCAGTATTTT. Amino acids: CASSLGRLPTDTQYF.

The V call is TRBV5-1, the J call TRBJ2-5, with D possibly TRBD1 on 5 matching bases. Germline V gives CDR1 SGHRS, CDR2 YFSETQ. Deletions cut 4 bases from V and 2 bases from J, with 15 bases between. This CDR3 spans 15 amino acids. The CDR3 reads CASSEMGQNQETQYF. For the CDR3, the DNA is TGCGCCAGCAGCGAAATGGGGCAGAATCAAGAGACCCAGTACTTC.

The chain links TRBV28 to TRBJ1-5; perhaps TRBD1 as D (6 bases). Deletions cut 5 bases from V and 7 bases from J, with 15 bases between. The length of the CDR3 is 14 residues. Germline V CDR1 and CDR2: MDHEN, SYDVKM. The CDR3: CASSGTPSGQPQHF. The CDR3 coding sequence is TGTGCCAGCAGTGGGACACCGTCGGGGCAGCCCCAGCATTTT.

This clone was counted between two and nine times. The chain couples TRBV6-5 to TRBJ2-7; TRBD2 matches 11 bases. This CDR3 has 14 residues. Trimming took 6 bases from V and 1 from J; bases not matched to a gene: 2. Germline V gives CDR1 MNHEY, CDR2 SVGAGI. The CDR3 DNA is TGTGCCAGCAGGAGACTAGCGGGGTCCTACGAGCAGTACTTC. Its translation is CASRRLAGSYEQYF.

This chain connects TRBV29-1 to TRBJ2-6; a weak D match, TRBD2 (5 bases). The germline V gene has CDR1 SQVTM and CDR2 ANQGSEA. There are 15 residues in the CDR3. V lost 4 bases and J 3 bases, leaving 13 bases between the germline ends. CDR3 DNA sequence: TGCAGCGTTGTGGCGGGTTGGGGTGGGGCCAACGTCCTGACTTTC. Its protein is CSVVAGWGGANVLTF.

V and J are TRBV10-3 and TRBJ2-1; 14 bases fit TRBD2. Germline CDR1 ENHRY, CDR2 SYGVKD. The J segment lost 7 bases and the V segment lost 6 bases, leaving 8 bases of the junction unmatched. CDR3 length: 16 residues. The CDR3 nucleotides read TGTGCCATCAGACCGGGACTAGCGGGAGAGGATAATGAGCAGTTCTTC. It translates to CAIRPGLAGEDNEQFF.

The chain recombines TRBV18 with TRBJ1-4; D is possibly TRBD1 (5 bases). This CDR3 is 15 amino acids long. Looked up from germline, CDR1 is KGHSH and CDR2 is LQKENI. Trimming stripped 5 bases from V and 8 bases from J, with 18 bases between. CDR3 in amino acids: CASSTGTDLGEKLFF. The CDR3 bases are TGTGCCAGCTCAACTGGGACTGACCTGGGGGAAAAACTGTTTTTT.

This chain connects TRBV5-4 to TRBJ2-3; 9 nucleotides line up with TRBD2. This CDR3 is built from 16 residues. CDR1 and CDR2 from the germline V gene are SGHNT and YYREEE (reference sequence). Losses at the gene ends were 1 base for V and 3 bases for J; bases not matched to a gene: 6. The CDR3 protein is CASSLRASGATDTQYF. CDR3 sequence (DNA): TGTGCCAGCAGCTTGCGGGCTAGCGGGGCGACAGATACGCAGTATTTT.

V and J are TRBV5-4 and TRBJ1-2; no reliable D call. There are 16 residues in the CDR3. CDR1 is SGHNT and CDR2 is YYREEE in the germline V gene (reference sequence). The V gene lost 0 bases and the J gene lost 0 bases, with 12 bases spanning the gap. The CDR3 loop is CASSLDGTATNYGYTF. CDR3 bases: TGTGCCAGCAGCTTGGATGGCACAGCCACTAACTATGGCTACACCTTC.

The rearrangement uses TRBV5-1 and TRBJ2-7, with 8 bases matching TRBD1. Germline CDR1 and CDR2: SGHRS and YFSETQ. The CDR3 runs 14 residues. Trimming cost V 3 bases and J 4 bases; bases outside gene matches: 6. The CDR3 spells CASSSHGTGYEQYF. The CDR3 DNA sequence: TGCGCCAGCAGCTCACACGGGACAGGTTACGAGCAGTACTTC.

The rearrangement uses TRBV27 and TRBJ2-3; D perhaps matches TRBD2 (6 bases). Per germline, CDR1 MNHEY and CDR2 SMNVEV (reference sequence). This CDR3 comprises 15 residues. The V end was cut by 7 bases, the J end by 5 bases, with 19 bases between. Written as DNA, the CDR3 is TGTGCCAGCACCGATAGCGGAGGGGCTATAGATACGCAGTATTTT. As protein: CASTDSGGAIDTQYF.

The V gene is TRBV19, the J gene TRBJ1-1; TRBD1 might be the D (6 bases). CDR1 and CDR2 from the germline V gene are LNHDA and SQIVND (reference sequence). Trimming pared 8 bases from V and 3 bases from J, leaving 22 bases between. The CDR3 covers 16 residues. CDR3 sequence reads: CASPIRGPREYTEAFF. The CDR3 region has the DNA TGTGCCAGTCCGATCAGGGGCCCGAGGGAGTACACTGAAGCTTTCTTT.

This chain joins TRBV5-1 and TRBJ1-4; D not certain. V was pared by 2 bases and J by 8 bases, with 13 bases between. Germline V lookup: CDR1 SGHRS, CDR2 YFSETQ. This CDR3 is 14 amino acids long. CDR3 sequence (DNA): TGCGCCAGCAGCTTTAGGCAGGCTGGCGAAAAACTGTTTTTT. Encoded protein: CASSFRQAGEKLFF.